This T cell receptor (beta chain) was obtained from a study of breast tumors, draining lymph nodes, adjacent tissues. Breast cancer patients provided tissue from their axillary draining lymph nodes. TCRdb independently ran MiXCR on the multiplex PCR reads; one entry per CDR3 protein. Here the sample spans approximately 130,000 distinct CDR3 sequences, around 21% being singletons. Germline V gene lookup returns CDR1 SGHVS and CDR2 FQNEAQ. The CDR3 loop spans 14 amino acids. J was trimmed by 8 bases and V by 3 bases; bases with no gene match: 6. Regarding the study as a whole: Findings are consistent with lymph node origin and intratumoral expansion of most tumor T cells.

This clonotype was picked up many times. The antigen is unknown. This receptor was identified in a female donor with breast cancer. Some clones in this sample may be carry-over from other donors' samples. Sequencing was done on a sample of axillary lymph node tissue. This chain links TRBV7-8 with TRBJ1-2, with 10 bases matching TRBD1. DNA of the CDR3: TGTGCCAGCAGCTTTAGACAGGGGGCGGGGGGCTACACCTTC. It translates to CASSFRQGAGGYTF.